This TCR beta chain was recorded in a study of OX40 agonist ivuxolimab in advanced cancers. Findings and limits, study-wide: The study did not work out the antigen specificity of the expanded peripheral T cells.

For this clone: Its antigen remains unidentified.

Peripheral blood came from all dose cohorts at three timepoints. Sequencing used immunoSEQ multiplex PCR; TCRdb keeps in-frame clones, though not all of them. The sample includes fewer than 25,000 clones, approximately 86% of them seen just once. From germline, CDR1 is SGHNT and CDR2 YENEEA. This CDR3 is 13 amino acids long. V lost 3 bases to trimming and J lost 5 bases, with 9 bases between them. The source was CD4+ or CD8+ T cells sorted from blood, collected in a trial of the OX40 agonist ivuxolimab. This receptor was identified in an adult with an advanced solid tumor such as melanoma, head and neck, liver or kidney cancer. The chain is built from TRBV11-3 and TRBJ2-3; unclear D gene. CDR3 in DNA: TGTGCCAGCAGCTTCCTGGGCCAAGATACGCAGTATTTT. The encoded protein is CASSFLGQDTQYF.